What follows are 28 T cell receptor beta chains derived from one specimen sequenced in a study of graft-versus-host responses after intestinal transplantation (dated by TCRdb to about 2021). The time point tag for this specimen amounts to: cells obtained before transplantation from donor or recipient. Preparation of the library involved the immunoSEQ multiplex PCR assay. The table comes from immuneACCESS by way of TCRdb, which keeps in-frame sequences with V and J called. Part of the clones is missing from these tables; in studies checked, under half for an unresolved V gene and the rest for unknown reasons. In all, the sample holds about 10,000 clones, and 30% to 35% of those were seen once. The ten largest clonotypes hold under 6% of the sample. Sequenced here: alloreactive CD4+ T cells from a mixed lymphocyte reaction culture, sampled before transplantation. Taken with the paper, the label for cell subset or site translates to: CFSE-low proliferating T cells sorted from roughly six-day pre-transplant mixed lymphocyte reaction (GvH or HvG direction). These receptors were collected from a human patient who was an organ donor for intestinal transplantation.

This clone has only one observation. The chain has TRBV28 and TRBJ2-7, with 9 bases matching TRBD2. V trimming: 2 bases; J trimming: 2 bases; junction bases outside the gene matches: 7. This CDR3 has 16 amino acids. CDR1 is MDHEN and CDR2 is SYDVKM in the germline V gene. CDR3 coding DNA: TGTGCCAGCAGTTTACCCGGGACTAGCATTCCCTACGAGCAGTACTTC. This translates into CASSLPGTSIPYEQYF.

The chain employs TRBV19 and TRBJ2-1; the D gene is possibly TRBD1 (5 bases). With 6 bases removed from V and 7 bases from J, the gap between germline ends came to 13 bases. Germline CDR1 is LNHDA and CDR2 is SQIVND (reference sequence). The CDR3 has 13 amino acids. CDR3 protein: CASRRQGSNEQFF. In nucleotides, the CDR3 is TGTGCCAGTAGGAGGCAGGGCTCAAATGAGCAGTTCTTC.

The chain couples TRBV18 to TRBJ2-3; D remains unclear. The CDR3 runs 11 residues. V was trimmed by 6 bases and J by 0 bases, leaving 1 base between them. Germline CDR1 KGHSH, CDR2 LQKENI. CDR3 nucleotides: TGTGCCAGCTCTAGCACAGATACGCAGTATTTT. It codes for CASSSTDTQYF. Full variable domain (rest looked up from reference TRBV18 and TRBJ2-3): NAGVMQNPRHLVRRRGQEARLRCSPMKGHSHVYWYRQLPEEGLKFMVYLQKENIIDESGMPKERFSAEFPKEGPSILRIQQVVRGDSAAYFCASSSTDTQYFGPGTRLTVL.

The V and J genes are TRBV11-2 and TRBJ2-2; tentatively, D is TRBD1 or TRBD2 (6 bases each). Trimming removed 1 base from V and 4 bases from J, with 10 bases in between. CDR1 and CDR2 from the germline V gene are SGHAT and FQNNGV. The CDR3 has 15 amino acids. The CDR3 is CASSLGLGGTGELFF. CDR3 DNA sequence: TGTGCCAGCAGCTTAGGACTAGGGGGCACCGGGGAGCTGTTTTTT.

The chain recombines TRBV6-5 with TRBJ2-7; possibly TRBD2 for D (6 bases). With 7 bases removed from V and 10 bases from J, the gap between germline ends came to 14 bases. CDR1 and CDR2 from the germline V gene are MNHEY and SVGAGI. CDR3 length equals 11 residues. CDR3 sequence: CASIWGDRQYF. The CDR3 bases are TGTGCCAGCATATGGGGGGACCGCCAGTACTTC.

Turning to this clone: Given a much more abundant clone one base away, this may be a read error. J is TRBJ1-1 and V is TRBV11-2; TRBD1 might be the D (6 bases). The CDR3 runs 13 residues. Trimming removed 3 bases from V and 1 base from J, with 6 bases in between. The V gene's germline CDR1 is SGHAT and CDR2 FQNNGV. In DNA form, the CDR3 reads TGTGCCAGCAGCTTGACAGGGAACACTGAAGCTTTCTTT. Translation: CASSLTGNTEAFF.

The chain couples TRBV11-2 to TRBJ2-3; no firm D call. The CDR3 length is 16 residues. Trimming removed 1 base from V and 1 base from J, with 12 bases in between. The germline V gene encodes CDR1 SGHAT and CDR2 FQNNGV. The CDR3 sequence is CASSLVFVTGTDTQYF. In DNA, the CDR3 is TGTGCCAGCAGCTTAGTTTTTGTTACAGGCACAGATACGCAGTATTTT.

In its sample, this clone ranks as medium-sized. CDR3 in DNA: TGTGCCAGCTCACCACAGAACACTGAAGCTTTCTTT. Residues: CASSPQNTEAFF. The chain links TRBV18 to TRBJ1-1; D not resolved. This CDR3 contains 12 residues. The V end lost 1 base, the J end lost 1 base, and 1 base lay between the germline ends. Germline loops: CDR1 KGHSH, CDR2 LQKENI.

This clone has a handful of counts. Here the CDR3 DNA reads TGCAGTGCTAGGTCAGGAGAGACCCAGTACTTC. As protein: CSARSGETQYF. The J gene is TRBJ2-5, the V gene TRBV20-1, with no clear D. In germline, CDR1 is DFQATT, CDR2 SNEGSKA (reference sequence). The V end was cut by 3 bases, the J end by 4 bases, with 6 bases between. The CDR3 contains 11 residues.

By share, this clone counts as medium-sized. This chain joins TRBV18 and TRBJ1-1; D is uncertain. CDR3 length: 15 amino acids. Trimming cost V 8 bases and J 2 bases, with 18 bases left between them. Germline V gene lookup returns CDR1 KGHSH and CDR2 LQKENI. The CDR3 DNA reads as TGTGCCAGCCTAGATACGGGCGGCCCTAACACTGAAGCTTTCTTT. It codes for CASLDTGGPNTEAFF.

The chain joins TRBV7-8 to TRBJ1-1; TRBD1 might be the D (5 bases). Deletions cut 1 base from V and 10 bases from J, with 13 bases between. CDR3 length equals 13 residues. Germline loops: CDR1 SGHVS, CDR2 FQNEAQ. CDR3 DNA: TGTGCCAGCAGCTTAGGCCCCCGCGGGGGAGCTTTCTTT. Its translation: CASSLGPRGGAFF.

This chain connects TRBV4-2 to TRBJ1-1, with D possibly being TRBD1 (5 bases). In germline, CDR1 is LGHNA, CDR2 YNFKEQ. V lost 5 bases to trimming and J lost 5 bases, with 24 bases between them. The CDR3 contains 17 residues. The DNA for the CDR3 is TGTGCCAGCAGCTACCGGGGGGGGTTAGGGAGAGGTACTGAAGCTTTCTTT. Its translation: CASSYRGGLGRGTEAFF.

This clone has a handful of counts. The chain links TRBV18 to TRBJ2-5; the match to TRBD2 covers 9 bases. The V gene's germline CDR1 is KGHSH and CDR2 LQKENI. Losses at the gene ends were 3 bases for V and 2 bases for J; bases not matched to a gene: 13. The CDR3 contains 18 residues. The CDR3 DNA reads as TGTGCCAGCTCACCCCCACCGTACTCTAGCGGGGTACAAGAGACCCAGTACTTC. Amino acids: CASSPPPYSSGVQETQYF.

The gene calls are TRBV4-3 and TRBJ2-7, with D maybe TRBD2 (6 bases). The CDR3 spans 14 residues. V was cut by 3 bases and J by 3 bases, with 12 bases left in between. Germline CDR1 is LGHNA and CDR2 is YSLEER. The CDR3 sequence is CASSHAPGGYEQYF. The CDR3, as DNA: TGCGCCAGCAGCCACGCCCCCGGGGGCTACGAGCAGTACTTC.

In its sample, this clone ranks as medium-sized. The chain uses TRBV11-2 and TRBJ1-1; 9 bases match TRBD1. Germline V gene sequence: CDR1 SGHAT, CDR2 FQNNGV. The CDR3 has 16 amino acids. V was clipped by 1 base and J by 0 bases; unmatched bases: 3. CDR3 sequence reads: CASSLAGTGMNTEAFF. The CDR3 DNA reads TGTGCCAGCAGCTTAGCAGGGACAGGGATGAACACTGAAGCTTTCTTT.

The chain couples TRBV4-2 to TRBJ1-4, with D perhaps matching TRBD1 (5 bases). The CDR3 is made up of 19 amino acids. Germline CDR1 reads LGHNA; CDR2 reads YNFKEQ. V shed 1 base and J shed 4 bases, with 22 bases lying between them. The CDR3 sequence is CASSQAGGSPGKGNEKLFF. The CDR3 DNA follows: TGTGCCAGCAGCCAAGCGGGGGGGAGCCCAGGCAAGGGTAATGAAAAACTGTTTTTT.

This chain connects TRBV5-1 to TRBJ2-5; maybe TRBD2 (6 bases). The end of the DNA is better explained by TRBJ2-7, so the J call may be wrong. The germline V gene encodes CDR1 SGHRS and CDR2 YFSETQ. This CDR3 region has 12 residues. The CDR3 DNA follows: TGCGCCAGCAGCCTCGGGACTCCCGAGCAGTACTTC. Its translation is CASSLGTPEQYF.

The chain combines TRBV7-9 with TRBJ1-6; D unclear. The CDR3 consists of 15 residues. In germline, CDR1 is SEHNR, CDR2 FQNEAQ (reference sequence). With 2 bases removed from V and 5 bases from J, the gap between germline ends came to 10 bases. CDR3 bases: TGTGCCAGCAGCTTACAGTGGGCCCATAATTCACCCCTCCACTTT. Its translation is CASSLQWAHNSPLHF.

The DNA of the CDR3 is TGCGCCAGCAGCTTAGATCTGGTGCCCTCTATCCGCGGCTACACCTTC. Protein sequence: CASSLDLVPSIRGYTF. The chain links TRBV5-1 to TRBJ1-2, with D unclear. Trimming stripped 2 bases from V and 8 bases from J, with 22 bases between. This CDR3 has 16 residues. CDR1 and CDR2 (germline): SGHRS, YFSETQ.

The chain has TRBV2 and TRBJ1-6; no clear D. V lost 6 bases to trimming and J lost 8 bases, with 20 bases between them. Germline V gives CDR1 SNHLY, CDR2 FYNNEI. This CDR3 region has 16 residues. For the CDR3, the DNA is TGTGCCAGCAGGGCGGTACGGGCCGGGTCCTATTCACCCCTCCACTTT. This gives the protein CASRAVRAGSYSPLHF.

In its sample, this clone was seen once. The V gene is TRBV5-1, the J gene TRBJ2-5; TRBD2 matches 9 bases. The CDR3 has 14 amino acids. Germline CDR1 reads SGHRS; CDR2 reads YFSETQ. Trimming at V came to 5 bases and at J to 1 base, leaving 3 bases not matched to a gene. CDR3 loop: CASRLAGLQETQYF. The CDR3 DNA reads as TGCGCCAGCAGGCTAGCGGGGCTCCAAGAGACCCAGTACTTC.

In this sample, this clone is medium-sized. The genes are TRBV27 and TRBJ1-5; 10 bases line up with TRBD1. CDR3 length: 15 residues. CDR1 is MNHEY, CDR2 SMNVEV, per germline (reference sequence). Germline trimming cut 3 bases from V and 1 base from J; bases unmatched to any gene: 0. CDR3 amino acids: CASSLTGGSNQPQHF. Written as DNA, the CDR3 is TGTGCCAGCAGTTTGACAGGGGGCAGCAATCAGCCCCAGCATTTT.

The rearrangement links TRBV7-2 to TRBJ2-1; D is perhaps TRBD1 (7 bases). The CDR3 has 14 residues. Trimming cost V 8 bases and J 7 bases, with 18 bases left between them. Germline lookup yields CDR1 SGHTA and CDR2 FQGNSA. CDR3 region: CASRRGVAANEQFF. The CDR3 DNA is TGTGCCAGCCGCAGGGGGGTAGCGGCTAATGAGCAGTTCTTC.

The J gene is TRBJ1-2, the V gene TRBV6-1; the D gene is possibly TRBD1 (6 bases). The germline V and J ends were trimmed by 5 bases and 2 bases, with 9 bases remaining between them. The CDR3 spans 13 residues. Per the germline V gene, CDR1 is MNHNS and CDR2 is SASEGT. The CDR3 DNA follows: TGTGCCAGCAGTCAGGGGTCGAACTATGGCTACACCTTC. This encodes CASSQGSNYGYTF.

The J gene is TRBJ2-1, the V gene TRBV2; D remains unclear. Deletions cut 5 bases from V and 9 bases from J, with 8 bases between. Germline lookup yields CDR1 SNHLY and CDR2 FYNNEI. The CDR3 is made up of 11 amino acids. CDR3 bases: TGTGCCAGCAGTCCTCGGAGTGAGCAGTTCTTC. This codes for CASSPRSEQFF.

This rearrangement joins TRBV11-2 to TRBJ1-5; weak D call: TRBD1 (5 bases). Germline CDR1 reads SGHAT; CDR2 reads FQNNGV. The length of the CDR3 is 17 residues. V lost 2 bases, J lost 1 base, and 15 bases lay in between. Here the CDR3 DNA reads TGTGCCAGCAGCTTATTGGCCGCGGGGACCAGCAATCAGCCCCAGCATTTT. It encodes CASSLLAAGTSNQPQHF.

The chain couples TRBV5-1 to TRBJ2-4, with D possibly TRBD1 on 6 matching bases. With 3 bases removed from V and 7 bases from J, the gap between germline ends came to 17 bases. There are 15 residues in the CDR3. CDR1 SGHRS and CDR2 YFSETQ come from the germline V gene. CDR3 sequence reads: CASSSTGSLGNIQYF. The CDR3 DNA reads as TGCGCCAGCAGCTCGACAGGTTCGTTAGGGAACATTCAGTACTTC.

This clone appeared a few times. The CDR3 loop reads CASSLGLAGGINEQYF. CDR3 nucleotide sequence: TGTGCCAGCAGCTTAGGACTAGCGGGGGGGATCAACGAGCAGTACTTC. The chain employs TRBV11-3 and TRBJ2-7, with 14 bases fitting TRBD2. The V gene end was trimmed by 1 base and the J gene end by 5 bases; junction bases not matched to a gene: 4. In germline, CDR1 is SGHNT, CDR2 YENEEA. This CDR3 region has 16 residues.